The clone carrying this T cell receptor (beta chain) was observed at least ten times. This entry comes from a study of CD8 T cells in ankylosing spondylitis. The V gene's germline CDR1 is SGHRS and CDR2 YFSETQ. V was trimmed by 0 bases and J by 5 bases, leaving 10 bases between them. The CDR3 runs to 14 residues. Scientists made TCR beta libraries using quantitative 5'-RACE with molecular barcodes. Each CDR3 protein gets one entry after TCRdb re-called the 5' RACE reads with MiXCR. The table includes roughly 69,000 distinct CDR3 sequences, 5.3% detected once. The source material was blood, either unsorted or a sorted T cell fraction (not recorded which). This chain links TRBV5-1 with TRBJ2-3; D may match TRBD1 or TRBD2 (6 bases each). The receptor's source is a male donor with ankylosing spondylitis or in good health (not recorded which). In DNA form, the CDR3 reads TGCGCCAGCAGCTTGGGGGGGGCGATAGATACGCAGTATTTT. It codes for CASSLGGAIDTQYF.